These 18 T cell receptor beta chains originate from one sample sequenced in a study of post-analysis software for immune sequencing data. Notes on the study in general: Among roughly 5 TRBV segments more frequent in patients than controls were TRBV5-6, TRBV5-1 and TRBV20-1.

Their antigens are not known. The library was made from cDNA and included unique molecular identifiers. TCRdb called the PCR reads again in MiXCR, with one record for every CDR3 protein. The sample has around 250,000 distinct CDR3 sequences, approximately 34% seen once. Sample: blood. These receptor sequences come from a girl aged 5-17 years with multiple sclerosis.

There are many counts of this clonotype. The chain has TRBV6-1 and TRBJ1-4; D ambiguous. The V gene's germline CDR1 is MNHNS and CDR2 SASEGT. CDR3 length: 13 amino acids. V lost 5 bases and J 4 bases, leaving 8 bases between the germline ends. Written as DNA, the CDR3 is TGTGCCAGCAGTACAGCGATTAATGAAAAACTGTTTTTT. Translation gives CASSTAINEKLFF.

Comments on this clonotype: One end of the junction is discordant with germline, which a read error may explain. The chain employs TRBV5-1 and TRBJ2-7, with 7 nucleotides matching TRBD1. This CDR3 comprises 15 residues. Germline V gene sequence: CDR1 SGHRS, CDR2 YFSETQ. In nucleotides, the CDR3 is TGCGCCAGAAGCTTGGAATTGGGACAGACCTACGAGCAGTACTTC. Its translation: CARSLELGQTYEQYF.

This clonotype was counted at least ten times. V gene TRBV7-2 combines with J gene TRBJ1-5; 7 bases agree with TRBD1. The CDR3 totals 13 residues. The germline gives CDR1 SGHTA, CDR2 FQGNSA. The V segment lost 5 bases and the J segment 7 bases; nucleotides outside the gene matches: 5. The CDR3 coding sequence is TGTGCCAGCAGCCCCGACAGGGACCAGCCCCAGCATTTT. It is translated as CASSPDRDQPQHF.

This clonotype has ten or more counts. The rearrangement joins TRBV7-3 to TRBJ1-1; weak D call: TRBD1 (6 bases). This CDR3 comprises 15 residues. V gave up 5 bases and J gave up 0 bases, with 13 bases separating them. Germline lookup yields CDR1 SGHTA and CDR2 FQGTGA. The CDR3: CASSALTGMNTEAFF. The CDR3 coding sequence is TGTGCCAGCAGCGCGCTGACAGGAATGAACACTGAAGCTTTCTTT.

Concerning this clonotype itself: This may come from a read error, since a much larger clone is one base off. This rearrangement joins TRBV7-8 to TRBJ2-7; D may correspond to TRBD1 or TRBD2 (5 bases each). The V end lost 3 bases, the J end lost 0 bases, and 9 bases lay between the germline ends. Germline CDR1 SGHVS, CDR2 FQNEAQ. The CDR3 covers 14 residues. The chain's CDR3 is CASSFGTVSYEQYF. The CDR3, as DNA: TGTGCCAGCAGCTTCGGGACGGTCTCCTACGAGCAGTACTTC.

V usage is TRBV7-2 and J usage is TRBJ2-7, with 8 bases matching TRBD2. The J call may be wrong; the DNA end is better matched by TRBJ2-5. In germline, CDR1 is SGHTA, CDR2 FQGNSA. The CDR3 loop spans 15 amino acids. CDR3 protein: CASSDQPGGLETQYF. As DNA, the CDR3 is TGTGCCAGCAGCGACCAACCGGGGGGGCTAGAGACCCAGTACTTC.

The sample holds many counts of this clonotype. The chain is built from TRBV20-1 and TRBJ2-7; 8 nucleotides agree with TRBD2. The V gene end was trimmed by 2 bases and the J gene end by 2 bases; junction bases not matched to a gene: 5. The CDR3 runs 14 residues. The germline V gene encodes CDR1 DFQATT and CDR2 SNEGSKA (reference sequence). Here the CDR3 DNA reads TGCAGTGCTAGATCCGAGCGGGGGACCTACGAGCAGTACTTC. Protein: CSARSERGTYEQYF.

The CDR3 here is CASSGTGLAKQETQYF. Written as DNA, the CDR3 is TGTGCCAGCAGCGGGACGGGACTAGCGAAACAAGAGACCCAGTACTTC. The chain is built from TRBV7-6 and TRBJ2-5; 10 bases fit TRBD2. The ends lost 5 bases at V and 2 bases at J; junction bases unmatched: 8. The germline CDR1 and CDR2 sequences are SGHVS and FNYEAQ. The CDR3 loop spans 16 amino acids.

V usage is TRBV12-3 or TRBV12-4 and J usage is TRBJ2-1; no definite D call. The CDR3 runs 11 residues. V lost 6 bases and J lost 8, with 8 bases in between. The CDR3 loop reads CASRFVHEQFF. DNA of the CDR3: TGTGCCAGCAGGTTTGTACATGAGCAGTTCTTC.

This clonotype was found many times. The chain recombines TRBV6-6 with TRBJ1-5; D unresolved. Germline lookup yields CDR1 MNHNY and CDR2 SVGAGI (reference sequence). The CDR3 loop spans 15 amino acids. Trimming took 6 bases from V and 1 from J, leaving 13 bases between them. DNA of the CDR3: TGTGCCAGCAGACCCCAGTTGGGGAGCAATCAGCCCCAGCATTTT. Translating gives CASRPQLGSNQPQHF.

As for this clonotype: The germline gene is not matched at one end of the junction; a read error may be the cause. The chain recombines TRBV2 with TRBJ1-2; D gene ambiguous. The length of the CDR3 is 15 residues. Germline loops: CDR1 SNHLY, CDR2 FYNNEI. DNA of the CDR3: TGTGCCAGCAATGAAGTCGAGGGAATTGACTATGGCTACACCTTC. Protein sequence: CASNEVEGIDYGYTF.

This clonotype showed up just once. V is TRBV20-1 and J is TRBJ1-1, with D possibly being TRBD1 (5 bases). Germline CDR1 reads DFQATT; CDR2 reads SNEGSKA (reference sequence). This CDR3 is 14 amino acids long. V lost 1 base, J lost 1 base, and 10 bases lay in between. DNA for the CDR3: TGCAGTGCTAGAGTTGGCGGGGCGAACACTGAAGCTTTCTTT. It encodes CSARVGGANTEAFF.

This clonotype was found many times. This sequence joins TRBV20-1 and TRBJ2-1; perhaps TRBD2 as D (6 bases). The V gene's germline CDR1 is DFQATT and CDR2 SNEGSKA (reference sequence). The CDR3 length is 12 residues. The V end was cut by 3 bases, the J end by 6 bases, with 9 bases between. In DNA form, the CDR3 reads TGCAGTGCTAGGATGGGGGGCAATGAGCAGTTCTTC. This gives the protein CSARMGGNEQFF.

Details on this clonotype: One base away lies a much larger clone, so this may be a sequencing read error. The genes are TRBV12-3 or TRBV12-4 and TRBJ2-6; no reliable D call. The CDR3 is made up of 12 amino acids. The DNA of the CDR3 is TGTGCCAGCAATTCTGGGACCAACGTCCTGACTTTC. Its translation is CASNSGTNVLTF.

The sample holds many counts of this clonotype. The chain combines TRBV7-2 with TRBJ1-2; maybe TRBD1 (6 bases). The CDR3 sequence is 16 residues long. V shed 1 base and J shed 4 bases, with 16 bases lying between them. Looked up from germline, CDR1 is SGHTA and CDR2 is FQGNSA. Here the CDR3 reads CASSLEGTSGSYGYTF. CDR3 DNA sequence: TGTGCCAGCAGCTTAGAAGGGACATCAGGTAGCTATGGCTACACCTTC.

The V and J genes are TRBV20-1 and TRBJ1-2; unclear D gene. CDR3 length equals 11 residues. The germline CDR1 and CDR2 sequences are DFQATT and SNEGSKA (reference sequence). V was clipped by 6 bases and J by 4 bases, with 9 bases between them. CDR3 region: CSALGTYGYTF. The CDR3 nucleotides read TGCAGTGCCCTAGGAACCTATGGCTACACCTTC.

The genes are TRBV29-1 and TRBJ2-5; 9 bases are a match to TRBD1. Losses at the gene ends were 6 bases for V and 5 bases for J; bases not matched to a gene: 10. CDR3 length: 14 residues. Germline lookup yields CDR1 SQVTM and CDR2 ANQGSEA. The CDR3 region is CSVGLGTGRETQYF. The CDR3 DNA sequence: TGCAGCGTCGGTTTAGGGACAGGGCGGGAGACCCAGTACTTC.

This chain links TRBV7-9 with TRBJ2-7; D may be TRBD2 (5 bases). CDR3 length: 17 amino acids. Trimming removed 2 bases from V and 3 bases from J, with 20 bases in between. Germline V gene sequence: CDR1 SEHNR, CDR2 FQNEAQ (reference sequence). The CDR3 region is CASSLWLNEGIVYEQYF. The CDR3 nucleotides read TGTGCCAGCAGCTTATGGTTGAATGAGGGAATCGTCTACGAGCAGTACTTC.